This TCR beta chain was documented in a study of blood T cell repertoires in COVID-19. Overall study: The United States, Italy and Spain were the sources of the acute and convalescent COVID-19 samples. PBMCs, B-cell-depleted T cells, or T cells provided the cDNA or gDNA that made up the material.

This CDR3 region has 20 residues. Germline CDR1 LGHNA, CDR2 YSLEER. Trimming took 4 bases from V and 0 from J, leaving 25 bases between them. In the authors' methods: Reference gene primer amplification in the assay estimated nucleated cell counts. Assay used: immunoSEQ multiplex PCR; TCRdb lists only in-frame clones, some missing. V and J calls and clone size come straight from that table; D and trimming were deduced from the DNA. The sample consists of roughly 100,000 clones, around 90% of them appearing once. V and J are TRBV4-3 and TRBJ2-4, with TRBD2 as a possible D gene (5 bases). Sequenced material: peripheral blood. The sequence was obtained from a man aged 50 or older with active COVID-19. Here the CDR3 DNA reads TGCGCCAGCAGCCCAAGGCCTCCCCGACGGGGAACTTTAGCCAAAAACATTCAGTACTTC. This codes for CASSPRPPRRGTLAKNIQYF.